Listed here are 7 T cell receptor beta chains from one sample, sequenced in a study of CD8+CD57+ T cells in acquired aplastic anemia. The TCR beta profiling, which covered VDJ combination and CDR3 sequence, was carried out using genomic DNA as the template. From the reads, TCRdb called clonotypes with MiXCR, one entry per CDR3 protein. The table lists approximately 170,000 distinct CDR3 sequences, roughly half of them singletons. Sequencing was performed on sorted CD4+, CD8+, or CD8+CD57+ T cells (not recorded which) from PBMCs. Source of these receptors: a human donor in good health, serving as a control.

The CDR3 loop reads CASSLRLWETQYF. In DNA, the CDR3 is TGTGCCAGCAGCTTAAGACTTTGGGAGACCCAGTACTTC. The chain combines TRBV7-3 with TRBJ2-5; D is unclear. The CDR3 runs to 13 residues. CDR1 is SGHTA and CDR2 is FQGTGA in the germline V gene. Trimming shortened V by 1 base and J by 5 bases, and 8 bases separated the two germline ends.

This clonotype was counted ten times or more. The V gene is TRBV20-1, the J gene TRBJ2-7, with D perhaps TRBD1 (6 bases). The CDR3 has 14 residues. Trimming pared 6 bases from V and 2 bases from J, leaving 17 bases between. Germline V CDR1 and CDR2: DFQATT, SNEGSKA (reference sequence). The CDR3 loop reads CSAASGALPYEQYF. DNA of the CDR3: TGCAGTGCAGCATCAGGGGCCCTTCCCTACGAGCAGTACTTC.

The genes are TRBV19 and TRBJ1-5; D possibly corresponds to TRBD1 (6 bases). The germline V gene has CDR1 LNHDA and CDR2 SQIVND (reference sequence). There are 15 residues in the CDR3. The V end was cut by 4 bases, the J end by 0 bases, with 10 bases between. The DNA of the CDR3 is TGTGCCAGTAGTAACAGGGCTTATAGCAATCAGCCCCAGCATTTT. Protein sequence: CASSNRAYSNQPQHF.

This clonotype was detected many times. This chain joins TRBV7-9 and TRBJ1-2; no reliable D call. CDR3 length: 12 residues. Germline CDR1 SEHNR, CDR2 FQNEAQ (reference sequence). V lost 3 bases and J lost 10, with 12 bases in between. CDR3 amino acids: CASSFRPSDYTF. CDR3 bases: TGTGCCAGCAGCTTTCGACCCAGTGACTACACCTTC.

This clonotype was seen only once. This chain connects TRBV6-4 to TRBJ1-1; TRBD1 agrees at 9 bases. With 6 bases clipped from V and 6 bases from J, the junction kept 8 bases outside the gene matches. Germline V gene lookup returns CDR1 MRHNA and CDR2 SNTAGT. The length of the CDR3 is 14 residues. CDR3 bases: TGTGCCAGCAGAATTTCGGGACAGGGCGCTGAAGCTTTCTTT. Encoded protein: CASRISGQGAEAFF.

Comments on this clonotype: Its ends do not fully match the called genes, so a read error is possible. The CDR3 region has the DNA TGCAGTGCTAGAGAGGCAGGGGCTGGAGACACCATATACTTT. Translated: CSAREAGAGDTIYF. This chain links TRBV20-1 with TRBJ1-3; weak D call: TRBD1 (6 bases). The CDR3 is made up of 14 amino acids. The V gene's germline CDR1 is DFQATT and CDR2 SNEGSKA (reference sequence).

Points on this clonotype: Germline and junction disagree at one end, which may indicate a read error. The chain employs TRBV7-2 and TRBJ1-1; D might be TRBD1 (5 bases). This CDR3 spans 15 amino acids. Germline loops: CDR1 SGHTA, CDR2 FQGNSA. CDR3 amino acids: CASGLAAGIDTEAFF. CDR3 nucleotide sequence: TGCGCCAGCGGCTTAGCGGCAGGGATTGACACTGAAGCTTTCTTT.